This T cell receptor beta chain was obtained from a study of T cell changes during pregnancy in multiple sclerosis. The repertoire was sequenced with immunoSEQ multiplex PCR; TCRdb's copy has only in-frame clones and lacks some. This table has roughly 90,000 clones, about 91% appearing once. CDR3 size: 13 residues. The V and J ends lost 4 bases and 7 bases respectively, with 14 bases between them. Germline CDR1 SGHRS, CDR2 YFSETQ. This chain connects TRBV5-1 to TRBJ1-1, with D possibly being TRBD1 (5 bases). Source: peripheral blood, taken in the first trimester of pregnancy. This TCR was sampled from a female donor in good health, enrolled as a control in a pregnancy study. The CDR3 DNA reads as TGCGCCAGCAGCGCGTTTTCGGGGGATGAAGCTTTCTTT. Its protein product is CASSAFSGDEAFF.